Included here is one TCR beta chain sequence, with context. Its antigen is undetermined. Mismatch with germline at one junction end may stem from a read error. The sample comes from a study of breast tumors, draining lymph nodes, adjacent tissues. Study-wide results and caveats: Luminal-like breast cancer showed significantly greater tumor-nontumor repertoire similarity than basal-like breast cancer did.

TCRdb reanalysed the multiplex PCR reads using MiXCR and keeps one entry per CDR3 protein. This table has about 22,000 distinct CDR3 sequences, 45% to 60% appearing once. Germline CDR1 and CDR2: SGHVS and FNYEAQ. The CDR3 loop spans 17 amino acids. This TCR was sampled from a female donor with breast cancer. Some clones in this sample may be carry-over from other donors' samples. The chain has TRBV7-6 and TRBJ2-1; D gene unclear. The sample was breast tumor tissue. The CDR3 loop is CASSALQGPGPYNEQFF. CDR3 bases: TGCGCCAGCAGCGCCCTACAAGGGCCAGGCCCCTACAATGAGCAGTTCTTC.